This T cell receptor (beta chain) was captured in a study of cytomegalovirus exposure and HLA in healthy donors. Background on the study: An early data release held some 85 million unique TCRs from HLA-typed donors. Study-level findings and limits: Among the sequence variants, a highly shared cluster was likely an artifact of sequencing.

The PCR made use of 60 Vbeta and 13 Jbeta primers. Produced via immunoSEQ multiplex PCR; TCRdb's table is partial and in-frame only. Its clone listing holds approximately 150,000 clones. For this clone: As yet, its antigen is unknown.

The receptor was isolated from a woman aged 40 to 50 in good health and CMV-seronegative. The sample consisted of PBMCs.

The CDR3 sequence: CASSLRTGSNGYTF. The DNA of the CDR3 is TGTGCCAGCAGCTTACGGACAGGGAGCAATGGCTACACCTTC. V gene TRBV21-1 combines with J gene TRBJ1-2; the table's D call, TRBD1, has no DNA check behind it. TRBV21-1 is given as a pseudogene. The CDR3 runs 14 residues.